This entry lists 27 T cell receptor beta chains sequenced from one sample in a study of blood T cell repertoires in COVID-19. Sequencing was performed with immunoSEQ multiplex PCR; in TCRdb, only in-frame clones are kept and a portion is missing. The table lists about 270,000 clones, around 87% of them singletons. The sequenced sample was PBMCs or T cells enriched from blood (not recorded which). The origin of the receptors is a woman aged 18-29 years who had recovered from COVID-19.

The rearrangement uses TRBV5-4 and TRBJ1-2; 8 nucleotides match TRBD1. The CDR3 has 13 residues. CDR1 and CDR2 from the germline V gene are SGHNT and YYREEE (reference sequence). Trimming at V came to 4 bases and at J to 8 bases, leaving 7 bases not matched to a gene. The CDR3: CASSPTGVMGYTF. The CDR3 nucleotides are TGTGCCAGCAGCCCGACAGGGGTTATGGGCTACACCTTC.

V and J are TRBV28 and TRBJ1-5, with D perhaps TRBD1 (6 bases). The CDR3 totals 13 residues. Trimming removed 5 bases from V and 5 bases from J, with 10 bases in between. The germline gives CDR1 MDHEN, CDR2 SYDVKM. The CDR3 DNA follows: TGTGCCAGCAGTGCGGACAGCTATCAGCCCCAGCATTTT. Its protein is CASSADSYQPQHF.

V usage is TRBV7-9 and J usage is TRBJ1-4, with 7 bases that match TRBD1. V was pared by 4 bases and J by 6 bases, with 5 bases of the junction left unmatched. The V gene's germline CDR1 is SEHNR and CDR2 FQNEAQ (reference sequence). The CDR3 length is 14 residues. The CDR3 loop is CASSSDRADEKLFF. The CDR3 DNA is TGTGCCAGCAGCTCAGACAGGGCGGATGAAAAACTGTTTTTT.

The rearrangement links TRBV6-1 to TRBJ2-7; 7 bases are shared with TRBD1. V shed 0 bases and J 0 bases; nucleotides not matched to a gene: 20. The CDR3 contains 21 residues. In germline, CDR1 is MNHNS, CDR2 SASEGT. The CDR3 bases are TGTGCCAGCAGTGAAGCGCTTCGTCGGGGACAGACACAACCGGGCTCCTACGAGCAGTACTTC. This codes for CASSEALRRGQTQPGSYEQYF.

The V gene is TRBV7-3, the J gene TRBJ2-2; 9 bases align to TRBD2. Germline values: CDR1 SGHTA, CDR2 FQGTGA. Unmatched junction bases numbered 11, after V lost 1 base and J lost 2 bases. The length of the CDR3 is 19 residues. The CDR3 DNA reads as TGTGCCAGCAGCTTAAACGGTGGGATAGCGGGGGCTAACACCGGGGAGCTGTTTTTT. As protein: CASSLNGGIAGANTGELFF.

This chain links TRBV16 with TRBJ2-5; possible D gene TRBD1, 6 bases. The germline V gene has CDR1 KGHSY and CDR2 FQNENV. The CDR3 has 15 amino acids. Trimming stripped 1 base from V and 4 bases from J, with 13 bases between. In nucleotides, the CDR3 is TGTGCCAGCAGCCAATTTGGCAGGGGTGGAGAGACCCAGTACTTC. Its protein is CASSQFGRGGETQYF.

This clone turned up a few times. The genes are TRBV11-2 and TRBJ1-1; a possible D gene is TRBD1 (5 bases). CDR3 length: 12 residues. Looked up from germline, CDR1 is SGHAT and CDR2 is FQNNGV. V gave up 2 bases and J gave up 6 bases, with 7 bases separating them. The CDR3 region has the DNA TGTGCCAGCAGCTTAAGGGGTCCTGAAGCTTTCTTT. It yields the protein CASSLRGPEAFF.

The gene calls are TRBV7-3 and TRBJ2-1; no clear D. Per germline, CDR1 SGHTA and CDR2 FQGTGA. The CDR3 covers 14 residues. Trimming cost V 4 bases and J 7 bases, with 14 bases left between them. In DNA, the CDR3 is TGTGCCAGCAGCTCGCCTGGGCCTGAAAATGAGCAGTTCTTC. Translation gives CASSSPGPENEQFF.

This sequence joins TRBV2 and TRBJ1-2; no definite D call. The length of the CDR3 is 13 residues. Trimming left V 4 bases short and J 1 base short, with 7 bases between. CDR1 SNHLY and CDR2 FYNNEI come from the germline V gene. CDR3 coding DNA: TGTGCCAGCAGTGGGCGGATTAACTATGGCTACACCTTC. Translation: CASSGRINYGYTF.

The chain recombines TRBV5-4 with TRBJ2-7; tentatively, D is TRBD1 (7 bases). Germline values: CDR1 SGHNT, CDR2 YYREEE (reference sequence). V was cut by 3 bases and J by 4 bases, with 17 bases left in between. The CDR3 has 15 amino acids. CDR3 protein: CASSSKGGAGYEQYF. As DNA, the CDR3 is TGTGCCAGCAGCTCGAAAGGGGGCGCGGGGTACGAGCAGTACTTC.

This chain connects TRBV7-9 to TRBJ1-5; D is uncertain. The CDR3 is 14 amino acids. Trimming removed 8 bases from V and 0 bases from J, with 11 bases in between. Germline V gene data show CDR1 as SEHNR and CDR2 as FQNEAQ (reference sequence). CDR3 DNA sequence: TGTGCCAGCGGAGGGCAGGTTAGCAATCAGCCCCAGCATTTT. Translation: CASGGQVSNQPQHF.

This chain uses TRBV6-5 with TRBJ1-2; a weak D match, TRBD1 (5 bases). Per germline, CDR1 MNHEY and CDR2 SVGAGI. The CDR3 is 14 residues long. V gave up 6 bases and J gave up 4 bases, with 15 bases separating them. The CDR3 here is CASSQPGDRYGYTF. DNA for the CDR3: TGTGCCAGCAGCCAACCGGGGGATCGCTATGGCTACACCTTC.

The chain is built from TRBV4-1 and TRBJ1-1; D perhaps matches TRBD1 (5 bases). From germline, CDR1 is MGHRA and CDR2 YSYEKL. V lost 0 bases and J 5 bases, leaving 7 bases between the germline ends. CDR3 length: 13 residues. The CDR3 here is CASSQEQGTEAFF. The DNA for the CDR3 is TGCGCCAGCAGCCAAGAGCAGGGAACTGAAGCTTTCTTT.

This chain joins TRBV5-1 and TRBJ1-5; 9 positions match TRBD1. This CDR3 comprises 15 residues. Germline-derived CDR1 and CDR2 are SGHRS and YFSETQ. Trimming removed 2 bases from V and 3 bases from J; junction bases left unmatched: 3. CDR3 in amino acids: CASSLGQGLNQPQHF. Written as DNA, the CDR3 is TGCGCCAGCAGCTTAGGACAGGGGCTCAATCAGCCCCAGCATTTT.

This clone was counted only a few times. The chain recombines TRBV29-1 with TRBJ2-1, with 12 bases that match TRBD2. The ends lost 1 base at V and 8 bases at J; junction bases unmatched: 9. There are 16 residues in the CDR3. Looked up from germline, CDR1 is SQVTM and CDR2 is ANQGSEA. The CDR3 sequence is CSVEATSSGGGHEQFF. Here the CDR3 DNA reads TGCAGCGTTGAAGCAACTTCTAGCGGGGGGGGTCATGAGCAGTTCTTC.

This clone was counted only a few times. The genes are TRBV6-2 or TRBV6-3 and TRBJ2-7; 12 bases map to TRBD1. Germline loops: CDR1 MNHEY, CDR2 SVGEGT. Unmatched junction bases numbered 11, after V lost 6 bases and J lost 5 bases. This CDR3 contains 16 residues. CDR3 in amino acids: CASSPIRDRGPHEQYF. In nucleotides, the CDR3 is TGTGCCAGCAGCCCTATTAGGGACAGGGGGCCCCACGAGCAGTACTTC.

V usage is TRBV10-3 and J usage is TRBJ2-3; the D gene is possibly TRBD2 (6 bases). With 10 bases removed from V and 3 bases from J, the gap between germline ends came to 14 bases. CDR1 is ENHRY and CDR2 is SYGVKD in the germline V gene. The CDR3 runs to 13 residues. In DNA form, the CDR3 reads TGTGCCACGGGGGTCAGGGCTACAGATACGCAGTATTTT. This gives the protein CATGVRATDTQYF.

The genes are TRBV12-5 and TRBJ2-3; D might be TRBD1 (5 bases). Per germline, CDR1 LGHNT and CDR2 FRNRAP. The CDR3 covers 12 residues. Trimming removed 4 bases at V and 9 bases at J, with 11 bases between. The CDR3 spells CASGSYQGTQYF. The CDR3 nucleotides are TGTGCTAGTGGTTCCTACCAGGGAACGCAGTATTTT.

J is TRBJ1-5 and V is TRBV2; 8 positions agree with TRBD1. With 4 bases clipped from V and 7 bases from J, the junction kept 9 bases outside the gene matches. Germline V gene sequence: CDR1 SNHLY, CDR2 FYNNEI. This CDR3 is built from 15 residues. DNA for the CDR3: TGTGCCAGCAGTGCAGTACAGGGGGGTAGGCAGCCCCAGCATTTT. The encoded protein is CASSAVQGGRQPQHF.

The rearrangement uses TRBV18 and TRBJ1-1, with D perhaps matching TRBD1 (5 bases). The CDR3 length is 17 residues. V lost 4 bases and J 0 bases, leaving 18 bases between the germline ends. The V gene's germline CDR1 is KGHSH and CDR2 LQKENI. The CDR3 is CASSLYLLDTMNTEAFF. The CDR3 nucleotides are TGTGCCAGCTCACTCTACCTCCTGGACACCATGAACACTGAAGCTTTCTTT.

V is TRBV9 and J is TRBJ2-5; TRBD2 aligns across 11 bases. The CDR3 spans 14 residues. CDR1 and CDR2 (germline): SGDLS, YYNGEE. With V trimmed by 0 bases and J by 7 bases, 2 bases remained unmatched. The CDR3 coding sequence is TGTGCCAGCAGCGTAGGCCTAGCGGGGGGGACCCAGTACTTC. Protein sequence: CASSVGLAGGTQYF.

The DNA for the CDR3 is TGCGCCAGCAGCCGACTAGGTGGGGATGAGCAGTTCTTC. Its protein product is CASSRLGGDEQFF. This chain links TRBV5-1 with TRBJ2-1; D is possibly TRBD2 (6 bases). Trimming removed 4 bases at V and 8 bases at J, with 13 bases between. Germline CDR1 is SGHRS and CDR2 is YFSETQ. The length of the CDR3 is 13 residues.

To note about this clone: The junction differs from germline at one of its ends, possibly a read error. The chain has TRBV3-1 (or the pseudogene TRBV3-2) and TRBJ1-2; 9 nucleotides line up with TRBD1. Looked up from germline, CDR1 is LGHDT and CDR2 is YNNKEL (reference sequence). There are 13 residues in the CDR3. The CDR3: CASSQDGDRAFIF. CDR3 DNA sequence: TGTGCCAGCAGCCAAGATGGGGACAGGGCTTTTATTTTC.

This clone was seen once. This rearrangement joins TRBV4-1 to TRBJ1-1; perhaps TRBD1 as D (5 bases). This CDR3 is built from 15 residues. Trimming took off 4 bases at V and 1 base at J, with 13 bases between the two ends. The germline CDR1 and CDR2 sequences are MGHRA and YSYEKL. The CDR3 nucleotides are TGCGCCAGCAGCCTAAGTACGGGGGAGAACACTGAAGCTTTCTTT. Translated: CASSLSTGENTEAFF.

The chain joins TRBV19 to TRBJ1-2; D is unclear. V lost 1 base, J lost 7 bases, and 4 bases lay in between. Germline-derived CDR1 and CDR2 are LNHDA and SQIVND (reference sequence). The CDR3 loop spans 11 amino acids. CDR3 bases: TGTGCCAGTAGTATAGGAGCTGGCTACACCTTC. As protein: CASSIGAGYTF.

J is TRBJ1-1 and V is TRBV15, with no clear D. Deletions cut 0 bases from V and 7 bases from J, with 9 bases between. The CDR3 is 13 residues long. Germline V gene data show CDR1 as LNHNV and CDR2 as YYDKDF (reference sequence). The CDR3 bases are TGTGCCACCAGCAGAGATGCGGGGAATGAAGCTTTCTTT. Protein sequence: CATSRDAGNEAFF.

This sequence joins TRBV5-1 and TRBJ2-1; TRBD2 matches 12 bases. CDR1 is SGHRS and CDR2 is YFSETQ in the germline V gene. J gave up 7 bases and V 0 bases, and 2 bases lay outside the gene matches. The CDR3 spans 15 residues. The CDR3 here is CASSLGTSGENEQFF. The CDR3 region has the DNA TGCGCCAGCAGCTTGGGGACTAGCGGGGAAAATGAGCAGTTCTTC.